These T cell receptor beta chains were read from a single sample in a study of OX40 agonist ivuxolimab in advanced cancers. Only in-frame clones appear in the TCRdb table, and some are missing; sequencing was by immunoSEQ multiplex PCR. The sample shows some 82,000 clones, over 75% of them seen only once. The material sequenced was CD4+ or CD8+ T cells sorted from blood, taken in a trial of the OX40 agonist ivuxolimab. The receptors were sampled from an adult with an advanced solid tumor such as melanoma, head and neck, liver or kidney cancer. Both conserved end residues are part of each CDR3. Each record gives: V gene, J gene, CDR3 length, D gene, clone size, CDR3 DNA, CDR3 protein. D genes are given only for firm matches. Rows may omit the clone size; those that give it use once, few, many or a size class.

TRBV28	TRBJ1-1	14	NA	NA	TGTGCCAGCAGTTTAGTAACCGCAGGAACTGAAGCTTTCTTT	CASSLVTAGTEAFF
TRBV29-1	TRBJ2-5	14	TRBD2	NA	TGCAGCGTGGGTTTAGCGGGAGTCCCAGAGACCCAGTACTTC	CSVGLAGVPETQYF
TRBV5-4	TRBJ1-1	15	NA	NA	TGTGCCAGCAGCTTGGCCCTCGCAGGCAGCACTGAAGCTTTCTTT	CASSLALAGSTEAFF
TRBV6-6	TRBJ2-1	15	TRBD1	NA	TGTGCCAGCAGTCCGGGACAGGGACAATACAATGAGCAGTTCTTC	CASSPGQGQYNEQFF
TRBV18	TRBJ1-2	17	TRBD1	once	TGTGCCAGCTCACCATTCATGACAGGGGGCGTCCCGGATGGCTACACCTTC	CASSPFMTGGVPDGYTF
TRBV7-2	TRBJ2-7	12	NA	NA	TGTGCCAGCAGCTTTCAGACCTACGAGCAGTACTTC	CASSFQTYEQYF
TRBV10-3	TRBJ2-5	15	NA	NA	TGTGCCATCAGTGATGGGGAAGGTAGCCGAGAGACCCAGTACTTC	CAISDGEGSRETQYF
TRBV18	TRBJ2-1	19	NA	NA	TGTGCCAGCTCCCCATCTCAGTTCGGATCAAGCGGAGCCTACAATGAGCAGTTCTTC	CASSPSQFGSSGAYNEQFF
TRBV5-6	TRBJ2-3	15	NA	NA	TGTGCCAGCAGCTTGGGACGCTACCGCACAGATACGCAGTATTTT	CASSLGRYRTDTQYF
TRBV19	TRBJ2-3	16	TRBD2	NA	TGTGCCAGTAGTTCCGTTGGCGGGAGTATCCCAGATACGCAGTATTTT	CASSSVGGSIPDTQYF
TRBV5-1	TRBJ2-1	15	NA	NA	TGCGCCAGCAGTTCCACTAGTGGGGTCGGGAATGAGCAGTTCTTC	CASSSTSGVGNEQFF
TRBV7-9	TRBJ1-1	17	NA	NA	TGTGCCAGCAGCTTAGCGCTGTCCCAGGGAGGGAACACTGAAGCTTTCTTT	CASSLALSQGGNTEAFF
TRBV30	TRBJ1-1	14	NA	NA	TGTGCCTGGAGCCTCGGGGGGTTTAACACTGAAGCTTTCTTT	CAWSLGGFNTEAFF
TRBV2	TRBJ2-5	14	NA	NA	TGTGCCAGCAGTGAAGAGAAAGGCGTTGGGACCCAGTACTTC	CASSEEKGVGTQYF
TRBV7-2	TRBJ1-4	15	TRBD1	NA	TGTGCCAGCAGCTTAGGGACAGGGGGCTTTGAAAAACTGTTTTTT	CASSLGTGGFEKLFF
TRBV19	TRBJ1-1	15	NA	NA	TGTGCCAGTAGTGTGTTAGGAGGCATGAACACTGAAGCTTTCTTT	CASSVLGGMNTEAFF
TRBV2	TRBJ2-2	15	TRBD2	NA	TGTGCCAGCAGTGCAGCGGGAGTAGGCACCGGGGAGCTGTTTTTT	CASSAAGVGTGELFF
TRBV29-1	TRBJ1-2	12	NA	NA	TGCAGCGTTGCGAAGGCTGGGAATGGCTACACCTTC	CSVAKAGNGYTF
TRBV28	TRBJ2-1	17	TRBD2	NA	TGTGCCAGCAGTGCGATTGGGTCGGCGGGAGGGTACAATGAGCAGTTCTTC	CASSAIGSAGGYNEQFF
TRBV25-1	TRBJ2-5	15	NA	NA	TGTGCCAGCAGTACCCCGACCGCGGCCCAAGAGACCCAGTACTTC	CASSTPTAAQETQYF
TRBV30	TRBJ2-7	12	TRBD2	NA	TGTGCCTGGGGAACTAGCGCCTACGAGCAGTACTTC	CAWGTSAYEQYF
TRBV28	TRBJ2-7	14	TRBD2	NA	TGTGCCAGCAGTACCGGGACTAGCTCCTACGAGCAGTACTTC	CASSTGTSSYEQYF
TRBV7-3	TRBJ2-1	15	NA	once	TGTGCCAGCAGCCATAACTACATTGACGGGGATGAGCAGTTCTTC	CASSHNYIDGDEQFF
TRBV5-1	TRBJ2-3	16	TRBD2	NA	TGCGCCAGCAGGATTTCTTTAGCGGGAGGGCCAGATACGCAGTATTTT	CASRISLAGGPDTQYF
TRBV4-3	TRBJ2-7	15	NA	NA	TGCGCCAGCAGCGAAAGACAGGACCGAAACTACGAGCAGTACTTC	CASSERQDRNYEQYF
TRBV30	TRBJ2-5	14	TRBD1	NA	TGTGCCTGGACCCACGGGACAGGGCAAGAGACCCAGTACTTC	CAWTHGTGQETQYF